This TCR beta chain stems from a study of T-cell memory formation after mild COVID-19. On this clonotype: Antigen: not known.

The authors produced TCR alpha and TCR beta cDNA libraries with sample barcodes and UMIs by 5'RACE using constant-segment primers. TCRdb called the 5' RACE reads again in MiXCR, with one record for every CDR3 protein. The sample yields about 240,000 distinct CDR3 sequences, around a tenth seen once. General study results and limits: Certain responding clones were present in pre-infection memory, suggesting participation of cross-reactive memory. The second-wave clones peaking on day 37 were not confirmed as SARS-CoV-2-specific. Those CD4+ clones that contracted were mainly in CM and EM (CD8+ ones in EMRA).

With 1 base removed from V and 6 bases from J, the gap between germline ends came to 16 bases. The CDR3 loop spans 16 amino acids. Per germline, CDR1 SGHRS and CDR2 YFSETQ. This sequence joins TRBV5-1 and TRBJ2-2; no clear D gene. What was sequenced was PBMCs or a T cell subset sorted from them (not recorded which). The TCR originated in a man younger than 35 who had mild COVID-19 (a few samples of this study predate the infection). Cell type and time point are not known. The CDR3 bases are TGCGCCAGCAGCTTGTTTTCCAGAGTTAGAGCCGGGGAGCTGTTTTTT. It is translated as CASSLFSRVRAGELFF.